This entry lists 27 T cell receptor beta chains sequenced from one sample in a study of T cell responses to AZD1222 COVID-19 vaccine (dated by TCRdb to about 2021). The meaning of the sample's time point label: baseline before first vaccination. The library was made by the immunoSEQ multiplex PCR assay. As stored in TCRdb, this immuneACCESS dataset retains in-frame rearrangements with V and J assigned. A fraction of the clones does not appear; measured against another copy, unresolved V genes explain less than half of the discrepancy, and the remainder lacks a known reason. Counted in this sample were 56,000 or so clones; around 85% of them appeared once. In total, the top ten clones hold about 14% of the sample. The source material was peripheral blood, sampled on day 0 of AZD1222 vaccination. These TCRs come from an adult in good health.

The V gene is TRBV2, the J gene TRBJ1-2; 7 bases align to TRBD1. This CDR3 contains 14 residues. The V gene's germline CDR1 is SNHLY and CDR2 FYNNEI. J gave up 7 bases and V 5 bases, and 10 bases lay outside the gene matches. This chain's CDR3 is CASSPQGSGGGYTF. DNA of the CDR3: TGTGCCAGCAGTCCACAGGGGAGCGGTGGTGGCTACACCTTC.

This chain links TRBV11-2 with TRBJ2-1; 8 nucleotides line up with TRBD2. Looked up from germline, CDR1 is SGHAT and CDR2 is FQNNGV. The V gene end was trimmed by 5 bases and the J gene end by 0 bases; junction bases not matched to a gene: 6. The CDR3 extends over 16 amino acids. CDR3 amino acids: CASSPGGAGSYNEQFF. The CDR3 DNA is TGTGCCAGCAGCCCCGGGGGGGCCGGCTCCTACAATGAGCAGTTCTTC. Based on the CDR3 plus reference TRBV11-2 and TRBJ2-1, the full variable domain is EAGVAQSPRYKIIEKRQSVAFWCNPISGHATLYWYQQILGQGPKLLIQFQNNGVVDDSQLPKDRFSAERLKGVDSTLKIQPAKLEDSAVYLCASSPGGAGSYNEQFFGPGTRLTVL.

This clone was seen just once. The V gene is TRBV5-6, the J gene TRBJ1-2; D is ambiguous. Per germline, CDR1 SGHDT and CDR2 YYEEEE. The CDR3 spans 18 residues. V was shortened by 5 bases and J by 4 bases, with 27 bases between the two germline ends. CDR3 sequence: CASSPSSLGSNIFYGYTF. The CDR3 coding sequence is TGTGCCAGCAGTCCCAGCAGCTTAGGGTCAAACATTTTCTATGGCTACACCTTC.

This clone was observed once. The chain joins TRBV30 to TRBJ2-5; TRBD1 matches 8 bases. There are 12 residues in the CDR3. Germline V lookup: CDR1 GTSNPN, CDR2 SVGIG (reference sequence). The junction had 7 bases not matched to a gene; V was cut back by 8 bases and J by 5 bases. The CDR3 coding sequence is TGTGCCAGACAGGGGTATGCGGAGACCCAGTACTTC. Translating gives CARQGYAETQYF.

This rearrangement joins TRBV27 to TRBJ2-7; D not resolved. This CDR3 has 16 residues. From germline, CDR1 is MNHEY and CDR2 SMNVEV (reference sequence). The V and J ends lost 3 bases and 2 bases respectively, with 17 bases between them. CDR3 protein: CASSFFSPGRPYEQYF. The CDR3 DNA reads as TGTGCCAGCAGTTTTTTCTCCCCAGGACGACCCTACGAGCAGTACTTC.

The chain combines TRBV10-3 with TRBJ2-3; 8 nucleotides match TRBD1. The V gene end was trimmed by 6 bases and the J gene end by 2 bases; junction bases not matched to a gene: 4. CDR3 size: 14 residues. Germline CDR1 is ENHRY and CDR2 is SYGVKD. The CDR3 sequence is CAIRTGGNTDTQYF. The CDR3 nucleotides read TGTGCCATCAGAACAGGGGGAAACACAGATACGCAGTATTTT.

The CDR3 reads CAWSRGGQGNEKLFF. The CDR3 DNA reads TGTGCCTGGTCACGGGGGGGACAGGGTAATGAAAAACTGTTTTTT. The chain is built from TRBV30 and TRBJ1-4, with 9 bases lining up with TRBD1. CDR1 is GTSNPN and CDR2 is SVGIG in the germline V gene (reference sequence). The CDR3 has 15 residues. Germline trimming cut 5 bases from V and 4 bases from J; bases unmatched to any gene: 8.

The rearrangement uses TRBV3-1 (or the pseudogene TRBV3-2) and TRBJ1-4, with 9 bases matching TRBD1. Looked up from germline, CDR1 is LGHDT and CDR2 is YNNKEL (reference sequence). The CDR3 contains 15 residues. V lost 5 bases, J lost 8 bases, and 9 bases stayed unmatched. CDR3 bases: TGTGCCAGCAGCAAGGACAGGGGTTGGAACGAAAAACTGTTTTTT. As protein: CASSKDRGWNEKLFF.

This clone was picked up a small number of times. This chain uses TRBV7-2 with TRBJ2-5; D is unresolved. V lost 5 bases to trimming and J lost 3 bases, with 4 bases between them. This CDR3 has 11 residues. Germline CDR1 and CDR2: SGHTA and FQGNSA. Here the CDR3 DNA reads TGTGCCAGCAGCCAGAAAGAGACCCAGTACTTC. Translated: CASSQKETQYF. Looking up the rest from reference TRBV7-2 and TRBJ2-5 gives the full variable domain: GAGVSQSPSNKVTEKGKDVELRCDPISGHTALYWYRQSLGQGLEFLIYFQGNSAPDKSGLPSDRFSAERTGGSVSTLTIQRTQQEDSAVYLCASSQKETQYFGPGTRLLVL.

The chain links TRBV13 to TRBJ1-3, with D possibly matching TRBD1 (5 bases). Per the germline V gene, CDR1 is PRHDT and CDR2 is FYEKMQ (reference sequence). This CDR3 has 16 residues. The V and J ends lost 5 bases and 2 bases respectively, with 16 bases between them. The CDR3: CASSNIQGEAGNTIYF. Written as DNA, the CDR3 is TGTGCCAGCAGCAATATTCAGGGCGAGGCTGGAAACACCATATATTTT.

The V gene is TRBV6-6, the J gene TRBJ2-2; 10 bases line up with TRBD1. V dropped 6 bases and J dropped 4; count of bases not matched to a gene: 5. Germline CDR1 is MNHNY and CDR2 is SVGAGI (reference sequence). The CDR3 is 15 residues long. The CDR3 loop is CASSRDRGLTGELFF. The CDR3 nucleotides are TGTGCCAGCAGCCGAGACAGGGGGCTCACCGGGGAGCTGTTTTTT.

The chain is built from TRBV27 and TRBJ2-7; TRBD2 is a possible D gene (6 bases). This CDR3 comprises 13 residues. The germline gives CDR1 MNHEY, CDR2 SMNVEV (reference sequence). Trimming pared 6 bases from V and 3 bases from J, leaving 12 bases between. The CDR3 here is CASRRGSSYEQYF. The CDR3 DNA reads as TGTGCCAGCAGACGGGGGAGCAGCTACGAGCAGTACTTC.

This clone was detected only a few times. The chain has TRBV10-3 and TRBJ2-1; 7 nucleotides align to TRBD1. Germline V gives CDR1 ENHRY, CDR2 SYGVKD. The CDR3 length is 13 residues. With 10 bases clipped from V and 5 bases from J, the junction kept 8 bases outside the gene matches. The CDR3 region is CATVGGSDNEQFF. CDR3 nucleotides: TGTGCCACCGTAGGGGGCAGTGACAATGAGCAGTTCTTC.

The chain employs TRBV6-5 and TRBJ2-7; 9 nucleotides agree with TRBD2. This CDR3 is built from 16 residues. CDR1 and CDR2 from the germline V gene are MNHEY and SVGAGI. V was clipped by 2 bases and J by 1 base; unmatched bases: 6. CDR3 bases: TGTGCCAGCAGTTACCGGATTAGCGGGGGTTCCTACGAGCAGTACTTC. Protein: CASSYRISGGSYEQYF.

The V call is TRBV3-1 (or the pseudogene TRBV3-2), the J call TRBJ1-5; D ambiguous. V was shortened by 1 base and J by 7 bases, with 8 bases between the two germline ends. The CDR3 contains 13 residues. The germline V gene has CDR1 LGHDT and CDR2 YNNKEL (reference sequence). The CDR3 DNA reads TGTGCCAGCAGCCAAGGAAGGGTGCAGCCCCAGCATTTT. Residues: CASSQGRVQPQHF.

DNA of the CDR3: TGTGCCTCGGGGGACCTCTACGAGCAGTACTTC. Translated, it gives CASGDLYEQYF. V is TRBV6-5 and J is TRBJ2-7; maybe TRBD2 (6 bases). The CDR3 totals 11 residues. Germline CDR1 MNHEY, CDR2 SVGAGI. Trimming shortened V by 11 bases and J by 3 bases, and 11 bases separated the two germline ends.

The gene calls are TRBV7-6 and TRBJ2-5; the D call may be TRBD1 or TRBD2 (5 bases each). V lost 2 bases, J lost 2 bases, and 12 bases lay in between. Germline CDR1 reads SGHVS; CDR2 reads FNYEAQ. This CDR3 is 15 amino acids long. This chain's CDR3 is CASSLLMGEQETQYF. The CDR3 coding sequence is TGTGCCAGCAGCTTATTAATGGGGGAACAAGAGACCCAGTACTTC.

J is TRBJ2-7 and V is TRBV30, with TRBD2 identical over 10 bases. This CDR3 has 15 amino acids. The ends lost 2 bases at V and 3 bases at J; junction bases unmatched: 7. CDR1 GTSNPN and CDR2 SVGIG come from the germline V gene (reference sequence). The CDR3 DNA reads as TGTGCCTGGAGTTCCGGGACTAGCGTTTACTACGAGCAGTACTTC. This translates into CAWSSGTSVYYEQYF.

V usage is TRBV7-8 and J usage is TRBJ2-3, with D unclear. CDR1 is SGHVS, CDR2 FQNEAQ, per germline. The V end lost 8 bases, the J end lost 1 base, and 13 bases lay between the germline ends. This CDR3 comprises 14 residues. CDR3 protein: CASGHLDRTDTQYF. Written as DNA, the CDR3 is TGTGCCAGCGGCCACCTAGACCGCACAGATACGCAGTATTTT.

The chain combines TRBV28 with TRBJ1-1, with unresolved D. V lost 5 bases and J lost 4, with 8 bases in between. The CDR3 is 12 residues long. Germline CDR1 is MDHEN and CDR2 is SYDVKM. CDR3 nucleotides: TGTGCCAGCAGTAGGCGGGGCACTGAAGCTTTCTTT. Its protein product is CASSRRGTEAFF.

The chain links TRBV6-5 to TRBJ1-1; a weak D match, TRBD1 (5 bases). The germline V gene has CDR1 MNHEY and CDR2 SVGAGI. Trimming removed 6 bases from V and 0 bases from J, with 11 bases in between. CDR3 size: 14 residues. The CDR3 protein is CASRGGLMNTEAFF. CDR3 in DNA: TGTGCCAGCAGGGGGGGACTGATGAACACTGAAGCTTTCTTT.

The chain is built from TRBV5-6 and TRBJ1-3; 7 bases align to TRBD1. V shed 0 bases and J 1 base; nucleotides not matched to a gene: 7. Germline V gene data show CDR1 as SGHDT and CDR2 as YYEEEE. The CDR3 has 17 residues. CDR3 coding DNA: TGTGCCAGCAGCTTGGGGACAGGTTCGGGATCTGGAAACACCATATATTTT. Residues: CASSLGTGSGSGNTIYF.

This clone has a handful of counts. This sequence joins TRBV28 and TRBJ1-1, with 11 nucleotides matching TRBD1. The CDR3 runs 17 residues. Trimming at V came to 4 bases and at J to 1 base, leaving 8 bases not matched to a gene. The germline CDR1 and CDR2 sequences are MDHEN and SYDVKM. The DNA for the CDR3 is TGTGCCAGCAGTTCTCCGGGACAGGGGGAATGGAACACTGAAGCTTTCTTT. Its protein is CASSSPGQGEWNTEAFF. Supplemented by reference TRBV28 and TRBJ1-1, the full variable domain reads DVKVTQSSRYLVKRTGEKVFLECVQDMDHENMFWYRQDPGLGLRLIYFSYDVKMKEKGDIPEGYSVSREKKERFSLILESASTNQTSMYLCASSSPGQGEWNTEAFFGQGTRLTVV.

The rearrangement links TRBV6-1 to TRBJ2-2, with D uncertain. Germline loops: CDR1 MNHNS, CDR2 SASEGT. The CDR3 is 14 amino acids. With 3 bases removed from V and 2 bases from J, the gap between germline ends came to 7 bases. The DNA of the CDR3 is TGTGCCAGCAGTGATACGGCAAACACCGGGGAGCTGTTTTTT. Protein: CASSDTANTGELFF.

Judged by abundance, this clone is medium-sized (0.01 to 0.1%). The rearrangement uses TRBV2 and TRBJ1-2; D perhaps matches TRBD1 (6 bases). Looked up from germline, CDR1 is SNHLY and CDR2 is FYNNEI. The CDR3 covers 16 residues. The V end was cut by 10 bases, the J end by 0 bases, with 21 bases between. In DNA form, the CDR3 reads TGTGCCATTCCGATCCTCCGGGACAAAACTAACTATGGCTACACCTTC. It specifies CAIPILRDKTNYGYTF.

This chain connects TRBV6-5 to TRBJ1-3; possible D gene TRBD1, 6 bases. V lost 6 bases and J 4 bases, leaving 16 bases between the germline ends. The germline CDR1 and CDR2 sequences are MNHEY and SVGAGI. The CDR3 has 15 amino acids. CDR3 DNA: TGTGCCAGCAGGCCCCTAGGGGGGGCAGGAAACACCATATATTTT. Its translation is CASRPLGGAGNTIYF.

This clone was seen only once. V is TRBV5-1 and J is TRBJ1-2, with TRBD1 matching 10 bases. CDR1 SGHRS and CDR2 YFSETQ come from the germline V gene. CDR3 size: 14 residues. Trimming removed 4 bases from V and 8 bases from J; junction bases left unmatched: 8. The CDR3, as DNA: TGCGCCAGCAGCGCTGGGACAGGGGTTCGGGGCTACACCTTC. Translating gives CASSAGTGVRGYTF.